In this sample, the clone carrying this T cell receptor (beta chain) turned up a few times. Its antigen is still unknown. This sample is part of a study of T-cell memory formation after mild COVID-19. Study as a whole: Largely, TCR clusters stayed within a single donor.

Study results and caveats: SARS-CoV-2 specificity of second-wave clones peaking day 37 was unconfirmed. Clones that shrank (day 15 to 85) were balanced CD4/CD8, whereas later expanders leaned CD4+. Researchers found some responding clones in pre-infection memory, a sign that cross-reactive memory joined.

Looked up from germline, CDR1 is MNHEY and CDR2 is SVGAGI. The CDR3 length is 16 residues. V was clipped by 3 bases and J by 6 bases, with 20 bases between them. MiXCR was run by TCRdb on the 5' RACE reads, yielding one entry per CDR3 protein. This repertoire shows some 69,000 distinct CDR3 sequences, 16% found once; its top ten account for under 35%. The sample comprised PBMCs or a T cell subset sorted from them (not recorded which). The receptor was derived from an adult woman who had mild COVID-19 (a few samples of this study predate the infection). Cell type and time point are not known. The V gene is TRBV6-5, the J gene TRBJ1-2, with D perhaps matching TRBD1 (5 bases). DNA for the CDR3: TGTGCCAGCAGTTATCACCTAGTTAAGGGGTGGGATGGCTACACCTTC. Translation gives CASSYHLVKGWDGYTF.